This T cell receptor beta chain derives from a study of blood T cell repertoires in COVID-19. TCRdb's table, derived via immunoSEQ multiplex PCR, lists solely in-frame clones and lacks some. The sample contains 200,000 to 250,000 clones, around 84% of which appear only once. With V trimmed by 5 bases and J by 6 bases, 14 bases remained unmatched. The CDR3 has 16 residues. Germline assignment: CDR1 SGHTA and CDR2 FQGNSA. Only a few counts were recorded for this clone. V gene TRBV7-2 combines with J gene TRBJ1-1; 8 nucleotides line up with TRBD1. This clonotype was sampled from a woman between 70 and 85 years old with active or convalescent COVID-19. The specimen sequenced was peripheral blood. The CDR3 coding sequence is TGTGCCAGCAGCCCCAACCTGGACAGGGCGTTTCCTGAAGCTTTCTTT. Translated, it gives CASSPNLDRAFPEAFF.